Shown below are 19 T cell receptor beta chains from a single sample sequenced in a study of post-analysis software for immune sequencing data (dated by TCRdb to about 2015). Findings and caveats that apply to the study as a whole: Patients showed significantly higher frequencies than controls for a handful of TRBV segments, among them TRBV5-6, TRBV5-1 and TRBV20-1.

Libraries were made using PCR. The instrument was an Illumina HiSeq 2500. To reduce PCR and sequencing biases, unique molecular identifiers were built into the TCR beta cDNA libraries. The raw public reads went through TCRdb reprocessing: fastp at Q25, MiXCR clone calling, in-frame beta chains kept. Rows are combined by CDR3 protein, so each entry shows the most common genes and DNA. This sample is represented by some 500,000 distinct CDR3 sequences; approximately 45% of them were singletons. 9% to 14% of the sample rests with the top ten. These receptors are not linked to any known antigen. Material: blood. These receptors were taken from a girl under 18 with multiple sclerosis.

V and J are TRBV12-3 or TRBV12-4 and TRBJ2-3, with D possibly being TRBD1 or TRBD2 (5 bases each). V was shortened by 2 bases and J by 6 bases, with 12 bases between the two germline ends. The CDR3 is 14 amino acids. The CDR3 region is CASSLSTGRDTQYF. The DNA of the CDR3 is TGTGCCAGCAGTTTATCGACGGGACGGGATACGCAGTATTTT.

The gene calls are TRBV7-2 and TRBJ1-1, with D possibly being TRBD1 (5 bases). The V gene lost 1 base and the J gene lost 4 bases, with 13 bases spanning the gap. This CDR3 is 15 amino acids long. CDR1 SGHTA and CDR2 FQGNSA come from the germline V gene. The chain's CDR3 is CASSLGYQGGTEAFF. CDR3 DNA sequence: TGTGCCAGCAGCTTAGGTTACCAGGGTGGCACTGAAGCTTTCTTT.

The rearrangement links TRBV29-1 to TRBJ2-1; D unclear. The ends were cut back, 4 bases at V and 0 bases at J, with 7 bases in the middle. CDR1 is SQVTM and CDR2 is ANQGSEA in the germline V gene. This CDR3 has 13 amino acids. In nucleotides, the CDR3 is TGCAGCGTTGTACCGGGCTCCTACAATGAGCAGTTCTTC. It translates to CSVVPGSYNEQFF.

This chain links TRBV9 with TRBJ2-3, with 7 bases identical to TRBD2. The trim removed 0 bases at V and 2 bases at J, leaving 6 bases unmatched. The germline CDR1 and CDR2 sequences are SGDLS and YYNGEE. The CDR3 spans 16 residues. The CDR3 here is CASSVDPAGDTDTQYF. The CDR3 nucleotides are TGTGCCAGCAGCGTAGATCCCGCGGGAGACACAGATACGCAGTATTTT.

The chain links TRBV5-1 to TRBJ2-3, with D uncertain. This CDR3 has 12 amino acids. Germline CDR1 is SGHRS and CDR2 is YFSETQ. V was pared by 7 bases and J by 3 bases, with 9 bases between. The CDR3 here is CASAYGTDTQYF. CDR3 nucleotide sequence: TGCGCCAGCGCTTACGGGACAGATACGCAGTATTTT.

The rearrangement uses TRBV28 and TRBJ1-2; D perhaps matches TRBD1 (5 bases). V lost 6 bases and J lost 4, with 9 bases in between. The germline CDR1 and CDR2 sequences are MDHEN and SYDVKM. There are 12 residues in the CDR3. CDR3 sequence: CASRGGSYGYTF. The DNA of the CDR3 is TGTGCCAGCAGGGGGGGAAGCTATGGCTACACCTTC.

This clonotype was seen many times. The chain carries TRBV4-1 and TRBJ2-6; D call uncertain. This CDR3 is 16 amino acids long. The ends were cut back, 3 bases at V and 1 base at J, with 10 bases in the middle. The germline V gene encodes CDR1 MGHRA and CDR2 YSYEKL. The CDR3 region has the DNA TGCGCCAGCAGCCAGCAGGTTATTTCTGGGGCCAACGTCCTGACTTTC. Residues: CASSQQVISGANVLTF.

The rearrangement links TRBV12-3 or TRBV12-4 to TRBJ2-3; 7 positions agree with TRBD1. Trimming took 5 bases from V and 4 from J; bases not matched to a gene: 9. CDR3 length: 15 amino acids. This CDR3 reads CASSPTGQRADTQYF. The CDR3 region has the DNA TGTGCCAGCAGTCCGACGGGACAGCGCGCAGATACGCAGTATTTT.

V is TRBV5-5 and J is TRBJ2-3, with D unclear. Trimming removed 0 bases at V and 0 bases at J, with 8 bases between. This CDR3 is 15 amino acids long. CDR1 is SGHKS and CDR2 is YYEKEE in the germline V gene (reference sequence). This CDR3 reads CASSLGLSSTDTQYF. The DNA for the CDR3 is TGTGCCAGCAGCTTGGGACTTTCTAGCACAGATACGCAGTATTTT.

The genes are TRBV12-3 or TRBV12-4 and TRBJ2-1; 11 bases fit TRBD2. There are 15 residues in the CDR3. Losses at the gene ends were 6 bases for V and 5 bases for J; bases not matched to a gene: 6. CDR3 sequence reads: CASRKGLAVDNEQFF. The CDR3 coding sequence is TGTGCCAGCAGGAAGGGACTAGCGGTTGACAATGAGCAGTTCTTC.

This chain joins TRBV21-1 and TRBJ2-7; the D call of TRBD2 is as the table states it, not checked on the DNA. TRBV21-1 is a pseudogene segment. The CDR3 spans 16 residues. The chain's CDR3 is CASSRGRGRVSYEQYF. The CDR3 nucleotides are TGTGCCAGCAGCAGGGGTAGAGGCAGGGTCTCCTACGAGCAGTACTTC.

This clonotype was picked up a small number of times. The CDR3 here is CASSLRGTPYNEQFF. The CDR3 DNA sequence: TGTGCCAGCAGCCTTCGCGGGACGCCCTACAATGAGCAGTTCTTC. V and J are TRBV7-3 and TRBJ2-1; weak D call: TRBD2 (6 bases). CDR1 is SGHTA and CDR2 is FQGTGA in the germline V gene. Trimming left V 5 bases short and J 2 bases short, with 13 bases between. There are 15 residues in the CDR3.

The chain links TRBV2 to TRBJ2-3; the D is unclear. Trimming took 7 bases from V and 0 from J, leaving 14 bases between them. The CDR3 extends over 15 amino acids. The germline CDR1 and CDR2 sequences are SNHLY and FYNNEI. The CDR3 bases are TGTGCCAGCAAGTACCGACCAGGCAGCACAGATACGCAGTATTTT. Protein product: CASKYRPGSTDTQYF.

The chain carries TRBV12-3 or TRBV12-4 and TRBJ1-6; D is unclear. The CDR3 runs to 16 residues. V was clipped by 4 bases and J by 0 bases, with 10 bases between them. Here the CDR3 reads CASSWTGSSYNSPLHF. DNA for the CDR3: TGTGCCAGCAGTTGGACGGGGAGCTCCTATAATTCACCCCTCCACTTT.

The chain employs TRBV11-2 and TRBJ2-7, with D maybe TRBD1 (6 bases). Trimming took off 5 bases at V and 3 bases at J, with 11 bases between the two ends. CDR3 size: 13 residues. Germline-derived CDR1 and CDR2 are SGHAT and FQNNGV. The CDR3 bases are TGTGCCAGCAGCACGACACAGGGCTACGAGCAGTACTTC. It specifies CASSTTQGYEQYF.

The chain has TRBV5-1 and TRBJ2-2; 8 nucleotides line up with TRBD2. Germline trimming cut 3 bases from V and 1 base from J; bases unmatched to any gene: 5. The germline V gene encodes CDR1 SGHRS and CDR2 YFSETQ. The CDR3 spans 16 residues. This chain's CDR3 is CASSSGTRGNTGELFF. Written as DNA, the CDR3 is TGCGCCAGCAGCTCGGGGACTAGAGGGAACACCGGGGAGCTGTTTTTT.

This sequence joins TRBV4-3 and TRBJ2-4, with D perhaps being TRBD1 or TRBD2 (5 bases each). CDR3 length equals 13 residues. In germline, CDR1 is LGHNA, CDR2 YSLEER. Between the trimmed V and J ends, which lost 2 bases and 10 bases, there was a span of 12 bases. The CDR3 DNA follows: TGCGCCAGCAGCCAAAGAGGGGTGGGAATTCAGTACTTC. Residues: CASSQRGVGIQYF.

Only a few counts were recorded for this clonotype. V usage is TRBV6-6 and J usage is TRBJ1-1, with TRBD1 matching 10 bases. CDR3 length equals 13 residues. V shed 6 bases and J 5 bases; nucleotides not matched to a gene: 3. Germline CDR1 is MNHNY and CDR2 is SVGAGI (reference sequence). CDR3: CASRPGQGTEAFF. The DNA of the CDR3 is TGTGCCAGCAGACCGGGACAGGGGACTGAAGCTTTCTTT.

The chain is built from TRBV4-3 and TRBJ2-1; D might be TRBD1 or TRBD2, each matching 7 bases. CDR1 is LGHNA and CDR2 is YSLEER in the germline V gene. The length of the CDR3 is 17 residues. V shed 0 bases and J shed 6 bases, with 18 bases lying between them. In DNA form, the CDR3 reads TGCGCCAGCAGCCAAGACCCAAGCGGGACAGCCTGCAATGAGCAGTTCTTC. Amino acids: CASSQDPSGTACNEQFF.